The sequence of this T cell receptor (beta chain) was determined in a study of OX40 agonist ivuxolimab in advanced cancers. Whole-study context: The treatment was a fully human IgG2 OX40 agonist, ivuxolimab. The dose of intravenous ivuxolimab that patients received every 2 weeks ranged from 0.01 to 10 mg/kg.

Germline CDR1 reads MNHEY; CDR2 reads SMNVEV (reference sequence). V trimming: 5 bases; J trimming: 10 bases; junction bases outside the gene matches: 8. The CDR3 runs to 15 residues. Measured with immunoSEQ multiplex PCR; TCRdb has only the in-frame clones, and not every one. Of about 17,000 clones in the sample, 87% were seen once. This receptor was obtained from an adult with an advanced solid tumor such as melanoma, head and neck, liver or kidney cancer. Sequencing used CD4+ or CD8+ T cells sorted from blood, obtained in a trial of the OX40 agonist ivuxolimab. This chain connects TRBV27 to TRBJ1-6; 10 bases map to TRBD1. The CDR3 protein is CASSGDRGGYSPLHF. The CDR3 DNA sequence: TGTGCCAGCAGTGGGGACAGGGGAGGTTACTCACCCCTCCACTTT.